These 20 T cell receptor beta chains share one sample of origin, sequenced in a study of blood T cell repertoires in COVID-19. Measured with immunoSEQ multiplex PCR; TCRdb has only the in-frame clones, and not every one. This sample carries hundreds of thousands of clones, 70% to 85% of them seen once, and the ten largest clones take 3% to 3.5%. Input material: PBMCs or T cells enriched from blood (not recorded which). Receptors were obtained from a woman in her sixties or seventies who had recovered from COVID-19.

This chain links TRBV10-2 with TRBJ1-3; 7 bases agree with TRBD1. There are 14 residues in the CDR3. The germline CDR1 and CDR2 sequences are WSHSY and SAAADI. Unmatched junction bases numbered 4, after V lost 4 bases and J lost 4 bases. In DNA, the CDR3 is TGCGCCAGCAGTGTCCCGGGACAGGGAAACACCATATATTTT. Amino acid sequence: CASSVPGQGNTIYF.

Worth noting for this clone: An end of the junction does not agree with germline; a read error may underlie this. The chain uses TRBV13 and TRBJ1-3; D call uncertain. Germline V lookup: CDR1 PRHDT, CDR2 FYEKMQ (reference sequence). This CDR3 contains 16 residues. CDR3: CASSLGNPNSGNTIYF. CDR3 in DNA: TGTGCCAGCAGCCTAGGAAATCCAAATTCTGGAAACACCATATATTTT. Based on the CDR3 plus reference TRBV13 and TRBJ1-3, the full variable domain is AAGVIQSPRHLIKEKRETATLKCYPIPRHDTVYWYQQGPGQDPQFLISFYEKMQSDKGSIPDRFSAQQFSDYHSELNMSSLELGDSALYFCASSLGNPNSGNTIYFGEGSWLTVV.

The V gene is TRBV7-9, the J gene TRBJ2-1, with 8 bases aligning to TRBD1. This CDR3 spans 17 amino acids. CDR1 SEHNR and CDR2 FQNEAQ come from the germline V gene (reference sequence). Trimming cost V 3 bases and J 6 bases; bases outside gene matches: 13. CDR3 protein: CASSFGDYRGRRNEQFF. CDR3 bases: TGTGCCAGCAGCTTTGGAGATTACAGGGGGAGACGCAATGAGCAGTTCTTC.

This clone was recorded once. The J gene is TRBJ2-1, the V gene TRBV27; 14 bases are a match to TRBD2. CDR3 size: 21 residues. The trim removed 3 bases at V and 6 bases at J, leaving 19 bases unmatched. Germline loops: CDR1 MNHEY, CDR2 SMNVEV (reference sequence). In DNA, the CDR3 is TGTGCCAGCAGTTTGATCAAGCGGGGGACTAGCGGGAGAACCATTGGCAATGAGCAGTTCTTC. This sequence encodes CASSLIKRGTSGRTIGNEQFF.

V and J are TRBV20-1 and TRBJ2-7, with D possibly TRBD2 on 6 matching bases. Germline V CDR1 and CDR2: DFQATT, SNEGSKA (reference sequence). The CDR3 contains 14 residues. Trimming stripped 3 bases from V and 3 bases from J, with 15 bases between. The DNA for the CDR3 is TGCAGTGCTAGTAGTTCGGGGGTCGTCTACGAGCAGTACTTC. Protein product: CSASSSGVVYEQYF.

A remark on this clone: The same CDR3 can be traced to other DNA sequences in this sample. The V call is TRBV19, the J call TRBJ2-5; 9 positions match TRBD2. Germline CDR1 and CDR2: LNHDA and SQIVND (reference sequence). Trimming at V came to 4 bases and at J to 5 bases, leaving 5 bases not matched to a gene. The CDR3 consists of 14 residues. CDR3 loop: CASSTAGGRETQYF. CDR3 DNA: TGTGCCAGTAGTACGGCGGGGGGGCGCGAGACCCAGTACTTC.

The V gene is TRBV7-8, the J gene TRBJ2-5, with 7 bases lining up with TRBD1. Per the germline V gene, CDR1 is SGHVS and CDR2 is FQNEAQ. After removal of 5 bases from V and 2 bases from J, the junction contained 5 bases not matched to a gene. The CDR3 consists of 14 residues. CDR3 nucleotides: TGTGCCAGCAGCGGGGACAGCCTACAAGAGACCCAGTACTTC. Residues: CASSGDSLQETQYF.

V gene TRBV9 combines with J gene TRBJ1-4; D is uncertain. Germline CDR1 SGDLS, CDR2 YYNGEE. There are 15 residues in the CDR3. The germline V and J ends were trimmed by 2 bases and 5 bases, with 13 bases remaining between them. CDR3 protein: CASSVYGRENEKLFF. DNA for the CDR3: TGTGCCAGCAGCGTTTATGGGAGGGAGAATGAAAAACTGTTTTTT.

This clone was observed a single time. The rearrangement uses TRBV4-2 and TRBJ1-6, with D perhaps TRBD1 (6 bases). The V end was cut by 0 bases, the J end by 6 bases, with 12 bases between. This CDR3 spans 16 amino acids. Per the germline V gene, CDR1 is LGHNA and CDR2 is YNFKEQ. The CDR3 protein is CASSQDADSSNSPLHF. In nucleotides, the CDR3 is TGTGCCAGCAGCCAAGATGCGGACAGTAGTAATTCACCCCTCCACTTT.

This clone occurred a few times. This sequence joins TRBV19 and TRBJ1-4, with D perhaps matching TRBD1 (6 bases). Germline CDR1 and CDR2: LNHDA and SQIVND (reference sequence). V was trimmed by 7 bases and J by 6 bases, leaving 15 bases between them. This CDR3 is 14 amino acids long. Here the CDR3 DNA reads TGTGCCAGTACCGGCGGACAGACCTATGAAAAACTGTTTTTT. Its translation is CASTGGQTYEKLFF.

V is TRBV14 and J is TRBJ2-2; 10 bases map to TRBD2. The CDR3 spans 17 residues. Trimming at V came to 3 bases and at J to 3 bases, leaving 7 bases not matched to a gene. Per germline, CDR1 SGHDN and CDR2 FVKESK. CDR3 DNA: TGTGCCAGCAGCCACAATAGCGGGGGGCCTGACACCGGGGAGCTGTTTTTT. Encoded protein: CASSHNSGGPDTGELFF.

The genes are TRBV9 and TRBJ2-2, with 8 nucleotides matching TRBD1. This CDR3 is built from 14 residues. CDR1 is SGDLS, CDR2 YYNGEE, per germline. The junction had 3 bases not matched to a gene; V was cut back by 3 bases and J by 5 bases. CDR3 sequence: CASSEQGDTGELFF. The CDR3 DNA is TGTGCCAGCAGCGAACAGGGGGATACCGGGGAGCTGTTTTTT.

This sequence joins TRBV18 and TRBJ2-5; 7 positions match TRBD1. Trimming cost V 3 bases and J 2 bases; bases outside gene matches: 3. Germline values: CDR1 KGHSH, CDR2 LQKENI. The CDR3 is made up of 14 amino acids. The CDR3 loop is CASSPPGQQETQYF. The CDR3 DNA follows: TGTGCCAGCTCACCGCCGGGACAGCAAGAGACCCAGTACTTC.

The chain links TRBV7-9 to TRBJ1-1; the match to TRBD1 covers 8 bases. The germline CDR1 and CDR2 sequences are SEHNR and FQNEAQ (reference sequence). Germline trimming cut 5 bases from V and 1 base from J; bases unmatched to any gene: 3. The CDR3 has 14 amino acids. Here the CDR3 reads CASSAQGGNTEAFF. For the CDR3, the DNA is TGTGCCAGCAGCGCACAGGGGGGGAACACTGAAGCTTTCTTT.

This chain joins TRBV19 and TRBJ2-3, with a possible D match to TRBD2 (6 bases). There are 15 residues in the CDR3. Deletions cut 0 bases from V and 8 bases from J, with 15 bases between. Germline loops: CDR1 LNHDA, CDR2 SQIVND (reference sequence). The CDR3 DNA follows: TGTGCCAGTAGTATAGATTTCGGGAGTGCTTCTACGCAGTATTTT. This gives the protein CASSIDFGSASTQYF.

The chain combines TRBV15 with TRBJ2-2; 9 bases line up with TRBD1. Germline V lookup: CDR1 LNHNV, CDR2 YYDKDF (reference sequence). With 1 base clipped from V and 6 bases from J, the junction kept 3 bases outside the gene matches. The CDR3 is 15 residues long. As DNA, the CDR3 is TGTGCCACCAGCAGAGGCCGGACAGGGGCCGGGGAGCTGTTTTTT. Its protein product is CATSRGRTGAGELFF.

The chain employs TRBV29-1 and TRBJ1-2, with D possibly matching TRBD1 (6 bases). The length of the CDR3 is 14 residues. The ends were cut back, 6 bases at V and 3 bases at J, with 17 bases in the middle. The germline V gene has CDR1 SQVTM and CDR2 ANQGSEA. The CDR3 spells CSVGANRGDYGYTF. The CDR3 DNA reads TGCAGCGTGGGGGCTAATCGGGGAGACTATGGCTACACCTTC.

The V call is TRBV6-5, the J call TRBJ1-2, with D perhaps matching TRBD1 (5 bases). The CDR3 sequence is 15 residues long. Trimming took 6 bases from V and 7 from J, leaving 21 bases between them. Germline loops: CDR1 MNHEY, CDR2 SVGAGI. Written as DNA, the CDR3 is TGTGCCAGCAGCGCCCGAATGGGGCAGGGTTCTGGCTACACCTTC. Translated: CASSARMGQGSGYTF.

V and J are TRBV10-2 and TRBJ1-6, with 8 bases lining up with TRBD1. Germline trimming cut 4 bases from V and 4 bases from J; bases unmatched to any gene: 0. The CDR3 length is 14 residues. The V gene's germline CDR1 is WSHSY and CDR2 SAAADI. CDR3 sequence (DNA): TGCGCCAGCAGTGGACAGGGGTATAATTCACCCCTCCACTTT. Protein product: CASSGQGYNSPLHF.

The chain employs TRBV5-6 and TRBJ1-2; D uncertain. Trimming cost V 4 bases and J 3 bases, with 13 bases left between them. The CDR3 sequence is 14 residues long. The germline gives CDR1 SGHDT, CDR2 YYEEEE. The CDR3 DNA reads TGTGCCAGCAGCGAGGCGACGGATTACTATGGCTACACCTTC. It specifies CASSEATDYYGYTF. Together with reference TRBV5-6 and TRBJ1-2, the CDR3 gives the full variable domain: DAGVTQSPTHLIKTRGQQVTLRCSPKSGHDTVSWYQQALGQGPQFIFQYYEEEERQRGNFPDRFSGHQFPNYSSELNVNALLLGDSALYLCASSEATDYYGYTFGSGTRLTVV.